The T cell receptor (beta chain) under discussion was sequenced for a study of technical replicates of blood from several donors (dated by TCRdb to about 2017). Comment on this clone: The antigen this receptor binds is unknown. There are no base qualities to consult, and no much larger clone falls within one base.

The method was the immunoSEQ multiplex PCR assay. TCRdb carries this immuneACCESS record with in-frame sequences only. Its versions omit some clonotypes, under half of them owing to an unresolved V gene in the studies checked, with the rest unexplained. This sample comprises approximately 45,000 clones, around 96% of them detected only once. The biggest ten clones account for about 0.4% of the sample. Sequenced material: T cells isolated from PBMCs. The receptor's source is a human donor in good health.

The CDR3 is CASSLAAVTYEQYF. In nucleotide form, the sequence is TGTGCCAGCAGTCTTGCGGCCGTCACCTACGAGCAGTACTTC. Recombination joined TRBV27 with TRBJ2-7, with the D gene too uncertain to name. Taken from cysteine to phenylalanine, the CDR3 has 14 residues. CDR3 DNA is the only sequence kept; it has 42 bases, read in frame from the first base. The germline V gene encodes CDR1 MNHEY and CDR2 SMNVEV (reference sequence). Deletion took 5 bases off V and 2 bases off J, with a span of 13 bases between the germline ends.